The clone carrying this T cell receptor beta chain was detected many times. Its antigen is still unknown. Incorporated into the TCR beta cDNA libraries were unique molecular identifiers, which served to reduce PCR and sequencing biases. From the PCR reads, TCRdb called clonotypes with MiXCR, one entry per CDR3 protein. The sample includes around 180,000 distinct CDR3 sequences, about 32% of them seen just once. These data are taken from a study of post-analysis software for immune sequencing data. Study-level findings and limits: Those samples that were prepared in the same batch co-clustered strongly by F measure. Controls had lower frequencies than patients of about 5 TRBV segments, which included TRBV5-6, TRBV5-1 and TRBV20-1.

The trim removed 6 bases at V and 5 bases at J, leaving 7 bases unmatched. Germline assignment: CDR1 KGHDR and CDR2 SFDVKD. This CDR3 spans 14 amino acids. This receptor was identified in a girl under 18 with multiple sclerosis. The chain carries TRBV24-1 and TRBJ2-7, with 9 nucleotides matching TRBD1. The sequenced sample consisted of blood. CDR3 amino acids: CATSSGTGPHEQYF. The CDR3 bases are TGTGCCACCAGTTCGGGGACAGGGCCCCACGAGCAGTACTTC.